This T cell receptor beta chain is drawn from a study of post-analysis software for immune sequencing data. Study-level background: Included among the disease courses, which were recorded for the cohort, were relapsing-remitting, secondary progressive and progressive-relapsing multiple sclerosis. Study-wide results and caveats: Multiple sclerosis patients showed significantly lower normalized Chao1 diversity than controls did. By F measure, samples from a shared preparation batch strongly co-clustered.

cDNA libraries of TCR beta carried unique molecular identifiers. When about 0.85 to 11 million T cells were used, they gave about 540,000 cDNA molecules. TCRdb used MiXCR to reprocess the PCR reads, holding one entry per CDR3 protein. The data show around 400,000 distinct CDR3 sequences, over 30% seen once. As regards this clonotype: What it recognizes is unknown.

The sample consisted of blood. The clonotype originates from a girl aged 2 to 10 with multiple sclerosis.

Here the CDR3 reads CASSLGEPGELFF. CDR3 coding DNA: TGCGCCAGCAGCTTGGGAGAACCGGGAGAGCTGTTTTTT. The chain uses TRBV5-1 and TRBJ1-4; no definite D call. The length of the CDR3 is 13 residues. The ends were cut back, 0 bases at V and 14 bases at J, with 14 bases in the middle. CDR1 and CDR2 from the germline V gene are SGHRS and YFSETQ.